The 16 T cell receptor beta chains given below trace back to one sample, sequenced in a study of PD-L1 blockade in urothelial cancer. Sequenced by immunoSEQ multiplex PCR; TCRdb stores in-frame clones only, minus some. There are 45,000 to 65,000 clones in the sample; approximately 87% occur only once, and about 5.3% lies in the top ten. Sequencing was performed on PBMCs, taken around atezolizumab (anti-PD-L1) treatment. Receptor source: a man aged 40-50 years with urothelial cancer.

The chain is built from TRBV27 and TRBJ1-1; TRBD1 matches 8 bases. After removal of 3 bases from V and 9 bases from J, the junction contained 6 bases not matched to a gene. The CDR3 has 13 amino acids. CDR1 is MNHEY, CDR2 SMNVEV, per germline (reference sequence). The CDR3 region has the DNA TGTGCCAGCAGTTTGGAAGACAGGGGTAAAGCTTTCTTT. This gives the protein CASSLEDRGKAFF.

The genes are TRBV2 and TRBJ2-6, with no clear D. The CDR3 has 12 residues. Germline CDR1 and CDR2: SNHLY and FYNNEI. The V end lost 8 bases, the J end lost 0 bases, and 2 bases lay between the germline ends. The CDR3 loop is CASRSGANVLTF. The CDR3 nucleotides read TGTGCCAGCCGCTCTGGGGCCAACGTCCTGACTTTC.

CDR3 amino acids: CASSPQGVPYEQYF. The CDR3 region has the DNA TGTGCCAGCAGCCCACAGGGGGTCCCCTACGAGCAGTACTTC. The chain is built from TRBV7-2 and TRBJ2-7, with 8 nucleotides matching TRBD1. With V trimmed by 5 bases and J by 2 bases, 5 bases remained unmatched. The CDR3 has 14 amino acids. The V gene's germline CDR1 is SGHTA and CDR2 FQGNSA.

V usage is TRBV19 and J usage is TRBJ2-2, with 12 positions matching TRBD2. Trimming cost V 4 bases and J 4 bases; bases outside gene matches: 4. The CDR3 loop spans 16 amino acids. Germline V CDR1 and CDR2: LNHDA, SQIVND (reference sequence). This chain's CDR3 is CASSTLAGGPTGELFF. The CDR3 DNA is TGTGCCAGTAGTACCCTAGCGGGAGGGCCCACCGGGGAGCTGTTTTTT.

J is TRBJ1-1 and V is TRBV18; 8 bases align to TRBD1. Germline V gene lookup returns CDR1 KGHSH and CDR2 LQKENI. This CDR3 has 12 amino acids. V dropped 9 bases and J dropped 4; count of bases not matched to a gene: 4. The CDR3 protein is CASYTGGTEAFF. The DNA for the CDR3 is TGTGCCAGTTACACAGGGGGCACTGAAGCTTTCTTT.

The chain uses TRBV2 and TRBJ2-7, with 7 bases matching TRBD1. The germline gives CDR1 SNHLY, CDR2 FYNNEI. This CDR3 region has 13 residues. Trimming removed 8 bases from V and 6 bases from J; junction bases left unmatched: 10. For the CDR3, the DNA is TGTGCCAGCGAACCCGACAGGGACGGCGAGCAGTACTTC. It encodes CASEPDRDGEQYF.

The chain links TRBV9 to TRBJ2-5; 13 bases agree with TRBD2. The ends lost 4 bases at V and 4 bases at J; junction bases unmatched: 7. The CDR3 covers 16 residues. Germline-derived CDR1 and CDR2 are SGDLS and YYNGEE. The CDR3 loop is CASSRSGTSGTETQYF. The CDR3 DNA reads TGTGCCAGCAGCCGCTCCGGGACTAGCGGGACAGAGACCCAGTACTTC.

V gene TRBV6-5 combines with J gene TRBJ2-7, with TRBD1 matching over 10 bases. Germline CDR1 is MNHEY and CDR2 is SVGAGI. Trimming removed 5 bases from V and 2 bases from J; junction bases left unmatched: 3. This CDR3 region has 14 residues. This chain's CDR3 is CASSRDRGAYEQYF. The DNA of the CDR3 is TGTGCCAGCAGTCGGGACAGGGGCGCCTACGAGCAGTACTTC.

The chain couples TRBV5-4 to TRBJ2-1; D is possibly TRBD2 (5 bases). V was cut by 4 bases and J by 0 bases, with 11 bases left in between. Germline CDR1 is SGHNT and CDR2 is YYREEE (reference sequence). CDR3 length: 15 residues. CDR3 DNA sequence: TGTGCCAGCAGCCCGACTATCGGCTCCTACAATGAGCAGTTCTTC. This translates into CASSPTIGSYNEQFF.

This rearrangement joins TRBV29-1 to TRBJ1-1; D is possibly TRBD1 (5 bases). With 4 bases removed from V and 5 bases from J, the gap between germline ends came to 20 bases. Germline V gene data show CDR1 as SQVTM and CDR2 as ANQGSEA. The CDR3 totals 15 residues. The chain's CDR3 is CSVATAVSVRTEAFF. The CDR3, as DNA: TGCAGCGTTGCGACAGCAGTCAGTGTGAGAACTGAAGCTTTCTTT.

J is TRBJ2-7 and V is TRBV19, with 9 bases identical to TRBD2. The CDR3 loop spans 13 amino acids. Germline V gene data show CDR1 as LNHDA and CDR2 as SQIVND (reference sequence). J gave up 8 bases and V 5 bases, and 7 bases lay outside the gene matches. This CDR3 reads CASSQASGAQQYF. CDR3 nucleotide sequence: TGTGCCAGTAGTCAGGCTAGCGGGGCGCAGCAGTACTTC. Together with reference TRBV19 and TRBJ2-7, the CDR3 gives the full variable domain: DGGITQSPKYLFRKEGQNVTLSCEQNLNHDAMYWYRQDPGQGLRLIYYSQIVNDFQKGDIAEGYSVSREKKESFPLTVTSAQKNPTAFYLCASSQASGAQQYFGPGTRLTVT.

This chain uses TRBV21-1 with TRBJ1-5; the table's TRBD1 call for D was not verified on the DNA. TRBV21-1 constitutes a pseudogene. This CDR3 spans 18 amino acids. CDR3 in DNA: TGTGCCAGCAGCCCACCCGGACAGCCCCCCGCCAGGAATCAGCCCCAGCATTTT. It translates to CASSPPGQPPARNQPQHF.

This clone turned up a few times. The V call is TRBV6-5, the J call TRBJ1-3; no clear D gene. Trimming shortened V by 8 bases and J by 0 bases, and 8 bases separated the two germline ends. Germline loops: CDR1 MNHEY, CDR2 SVGAGI. The CDR3 is 13 amino acids. The CDR3 loop is CASAAGSGNTIYF. The CDR3 DNA sequence: TGTGCCAGCGCAGCGGGCTCTGGAAACACCATATATTTT.

The chain combines TRBV28 with TRBJ1-2, with a weak D call TRBD1 (6 bases). CDR3 length: 14 amino acids. The germline V and J ends were trimmed by 7 bases and 3 bases, with 15 bases remaining between them. Germline V gene data show CDR1 as MDHEN and CDR2 as SYDVKM. The CDR3, as DNA: TGTGCCAGCAACTCAGGGGATCCCTACTATGGCTACACCTTC. Amino acid sequence: CASNSGDPYYGYTF.

This chain connects TRBV27 to TRBJ2-2, with D perhaps matching TRBD1 (6 bases). Between the trimmed V and J ends, which lost 1 base and 9 bases, there was a span of 18 bases. This CDR3 is built from 16 residues. CDR1 and CDR2 from the germline V gene are MNHEY and SMNVEV (reference sequence). The CDR3 DNA is TGTGCCAGCAGTTTATTCCGGGACACCCCGCGCCGGGAGCTGTTTTTT. As protein: CASSLFRDTPRRELFF.

V gene TRBV13 combines with J gene TRBJ1-1, with D possibly matching TRBD1 (6 bases). Per germline, CDR1 PRHDT and CDR2 FYEKMQ (reference sequence). The ends were cut back, 5 bases at V and 1 base at J, with 11 bases in the middle. The CDR3 consists of 14 residues. The CDR3 DNA reads TGTGCCAGCAGCGCAGAAGGGGGGAACACTGAAGCTTTCTTT. Protein sequence: CASSAEGGNTEAFF.